What follows are 25 T cell receptor beta chains derived from one specimen sequenced in a study of blood T cell repertoires in COVID-19. Sequencing was performed with immunoSEQ multiplex PCR; in TCRdb, only in-frame clones are kept and a portion is missing. The sample holds a few hundred thousand clones; about 79% are singletons and the top ten take about 13%. What was sequenced was peripheral blood. Receptors were obtained from a human donor in a cohort sampled during active COVID-19.

The chain carries TRBV18 and TRBJ2-1; no definite D call. V shed 1 base and J shed 5 bases, with 9 bases lying between them. The germline CDR1 and CDR2 sequences are KGHSH and LQKENI. This CDR3 comprises 14 residues. CDR3 sequence reads: CASSPRASNNEQFF. CDR3 nucleotide sequence: TGTGCCAGCTCACCACGGGCATCGAACAATGAGCAGTTCTTC.

The chain carries TRBV15 and TRBJ2-7; D is unresolved. This CDR3 comprises 15 residues. V was shortened by 0 bases and J by 3 bases, with 12 bases between the two germline ends. CDR1 and CDR2 from the germline V gene are LNHNV and YYDKDF (reference sequence). The CDR3 nucleotides read TGTGCCACCAGCAGAGATGGCCTCCTAGGCTACGAGCAGTACTTC. It specifies CATSRDGLLGYEQYF.

Comments on this clone: The same CDR3 arises from other DNA sequences in this sample as well. This chain uses TRBV10-3 with TRBJ2-3; weak D call: TRBD1 (6 bases). The germline CDR1 and CDR2 sequences are ENHRY and SYGVKD. V gave up 2 bases and J gave up 0 bases, with 6 bases separating them. This CDR3 comprises 14 residues. CDR3 sequence (DNA): TGTGCCATCAGTGAGGGGGGCAGCACAGATACGCAGTATTTT. Translating it yields CAISEGGSTDTQYF.

The chain links TRBV19 to TRBJ2-5; D is perhaps TRBD2 (5 bases). CDR1 LNHDA and CDR2 SQIVND come from the germline V gene (reference sequence). V was shortened by 3 bases and J by 3 bases, with 11 bases between the two germline ends. This CDR3 has 14 residues. The CDR3 nucleotides read TGTGCCAGTAGTATTGTCGGACTGGAAGAGACCCAGTACTTC. Its translation: CASSIVGLEETQYF.

This rearrangement joins TRBV3-1 (or the pseudogene TRBV3-2) to TRBJ2-2; D might be TRBD2 (5 bases). Per germline, CDR1 LGHDT and CDR2 YNNKEL (reference sequence). V dropped 3 bases and J dropped 0 bases, with 11 bases sitting between them. The CDR3 runs 16 residues. The CDR3 nucleotides are TGTGCCAGCAGCCACGTTGGGCGGGCGAACACCGGGGAGCTGTTTTTT. Translated: CASSHVGRANTGELFF.

J is TRBJ2-7 and V is TRBV11-2; D is unclear. The CDR3 length is 13 residues. Per the germline V gene, CDR1 is SGHAT and CDR2 is FQNNGV. V was shortened by 5 bases and J by 6 bases, with 14 bases between the two germline ends. The CDR3 loop is CASSPLGDSEQYF. DNA for the CDR3: TGTGCCAGCAGCCCACTTGGAGATTCCGAGCAGTACTTC.

V usage is TRBV6-4 and J usage is TRBJ2-3, with D perhaps matching TRBD1 (5 bases). V was shortened by 4 bases and J by 2 bases, with 13 bases between the two germline ends. The germline CDR1 and CDR2 sequences are MRHNA and SNTAGT. This CDR3 region has 15 residues. CDR3: CASSALTGPTDTQYF. CDR3 in DNA: TGTGCCAGCAGTGCCCTAACAGGCCCCACAGATACGCAGTATTTT.

This chain links TRBV5-4 with TRBJ2-2; 13 bases are a match to TRBD2. Germline CDR1 reads SGHNT; CDR2 reads YYREEE (reference sequence). The CDR3 covers 19 residues. Trimming took 0 bases from V and 4 from J; bases not matched to a gene: 9. CDR3 DNA: TGTGCCAGCAGCTTGGCCGTGACTAGCGGGAGGAGAGGCACCGGGGAGCTGTTTTTT. Encoded protein: CASSLAVTSGRRGTGELFF.

This clone appeared a few times. The chain has TRBV28 and TRBJ2-7, with 7 bases matching TRBD1. This CDR3 contains 13 residues. Germline values: CDR1 MDHEN, CDR2 SYDVKM. Losses at the gene ends were 6 bases for V and 5 bases for J; bases not matched to a gene: 7. In DNA, the CDR3 is TGTGCCAGCAGATCGACAGGGTTCGACGAGCAGTACTTC. Residues: CASRSTGFDEQYF.

The chain joins TRBV27 to TRBJ1-2; perhaps TRBD1 as D (5 bases). The length of the CDR3 is 15 residues. Germline CDR1 is MNHEY and CDR2 is SMNVEV (reference sequence). Trimming removed 7 bases at V and 4 bases at J, with 19 bases between. CDR3 amino acids: CASKPGWQGSYGYTF. In DNA form, the CDR3 reads TGTGCCAGCAAGCCCGGGTGGCAGGGTAGCTATGGCTACACCTTC.

The rearrangement uses TRBV5-1 and TRBJ2-2; D unresolved. Trimming cost V 1 base and J 7 bases, with 5 bases left between them. CDR1 is SGHRS, CDR2 YFSETQ, per germline. The CDR3 runs to 12 residues. CDR3 residues: CASSLFSGELFF. The CDR3 bases are TGCGCCAGCAGCTTGTTTAGCGGGGAGCTGTTTTTT. The full variable domain, its missing parts supplied by reference TRBV5-1 and TRBJ2-2, is KAGVTQTPRYLIKTRGQQVTLSCSPISGHRSVSWYQQTPGQGLQFLFEYFSETQRNKGNFPGRFSGRQFSNSRSEMNVSTLELGDSALYLCASSLFSGELFFGEGSRLTVL.

J is TRBJ2-1 and V is TRBV10-2; TRBD2 might be the D (6 bases). The CDR3 spans 16 residues. The V gene lost 3 bases and the J gene lost 4 bases, with 16 bases spanning the gap. Germline assignment: CDR1 WSHSY and CDR2 SAAADI. The DNA for the CDR3 is TGCGCCAGCAGTGAAGGAGGAGGGAGTGGTTACAATGAGCAGTTCTTC. Its translation: CASSEGGGSGYNEQFF.

The chain joins TRBV7-9 to TRBJ2-3; unclear D gene. Looked up from germline, CDR1 is SEHNR and CDR2 is FQNEAQ (reference sequence). The V end was cut by 5 bases, the J end by 4 bases, with 7 bases between. The CDR3 covers 12 residues. This CDR3 is CASSPTSDTQYF. DNA for the CDR3: TGTGCCAGCAGCCCCACTTCAGATACGCAGTATTTT.

This clone was counted once. The rearrangement links TRBV24-1 to TRBJ2-4; D is unclear. V was pared by 3 bases and J by 6 bases, with 14 bases between. Germline V CDR1 and CDR2: KGHDR, SFDVKD. The CDR3 consists of 15 residues. DNA for the CDR3: TGTGCCACCAGTGATGGCCGCCGGGTGGGAAACATTCAGTACTTC. Translated, it gives CATSDGRRVGNIQYF.

This rearrangement joins TRBV10-1 to TRBJ2-1; TRBD2 matches at 12 bases. V shed 0 bases, J shed 7 bases, and the junction held 4 bases outside the gene matches. CDR1 and CDR2 from the germline V gene are WNHNN and SYGVQD (reference sequence). The CDR3 is 16 amino acids. CDR3 residues: CASSESTLAGGNEQFF. In DNA form, the CDR3 reads TGCGCCAGCAGTGAGTCGACACTAGCGGGAGGTAATGAGCAGTTCTTC.

This chain connects TRBV2 to TRBJ1-1, with D unresolved. This CDR3 contains 13 residues. V was pared by 10 bases and J by 0 bases, with 12 bases between. Germline V CDR1 and CDR2: SNHLY, FYNNEI. CDR3 residues: CANRPRMNTEAFF. The CDR3, as DNA: TGTGCCAACAGACCGCGGATGAACACTGAAGCTTTCTTT. The full variable domain, rest sourced from reference TRBV2 and TRBJ1-1, is EPEVTQTPSHQVTQMGQEVILRCVPISNHLYFYWYRQILGQKVEFLVSFYNNEISEKSEIFDDQFSVERPDGSNFTLKIRSTKLEDSAMYFCANRPRMNTEAFFGQGTRLTVV.

The chain is built from TRBV3-1 (or the pseudogene TRBV3-2) and TRBJ1-2; D is possibly TRBD1 (6 bases). In germline, CDR1 is LGHDT, CDR2 YNNKEL (reference sequence). The CDR3 extends over 14 amino acids. V gave up 8 bases and J gave up 6 bases, with 19 bases separating them. The CDR3: CASGPKLTGNGYTF. As DNA, the CDR3 is TGTGCCAGCGGACCAAAACTTACAGGGAATGGCTACACCTTC.

The chain recombines TRBV12-3 or TRBV12-4 with TRBJ2-3, with 8 bases matching TRBD1. There are 13 residues in the CDR3. With 7 bases clipped from V and 4 bases from J, the junction kept 4 bases outside the gene matches. The CDR3 region is CASTETGADTQYF. The CDR3 DNA reads as TGTGCCAGCACCGAGACAGGGGCAGATACGCAGTATTTT.

This rearrangement joins TRBV3-1 (or the pseudogene TRBV3-2) to TRBJ1-1; no firm D call. CDR3 size: 17 residues. Germline CDR1 and CDR2: LGHDT and YNNKEL (reference sequence). V lost 4 bases to trimming and J lost 2 bases, with 20 bases between them. The CDR3 DNA sequence: TGTGCCAGCAGCCCGGAGCTTGGGGAGGGAATAAACACTGAAGCTTTCTTT. Amino acids: CASSPELGEGINTEAFF.

V usage is TRBV7-9 and J usage is TRBJ2-5, with 7 nucleotides matching TRBD2. Per the germline V gene, CDR1 is SEHNR and CDR2 is FQNEAQ (reference sequence). With V trimmed by 5 bases and J by 1 base, 10 bases remained unmatched. There are 16 residues in the CDR3. The CDR3 DNA is TGTGCCAGCAGCAGTCGGGGGGTGGCCAGCCAAGAGACCCAGTACTTC. This codes for CASSSRGVASQETQYF.

The V and J genes are TRBV6-6 and TRBJ2-3; 11 bases align to TRBD2. CDR3 length equals 16 residues. CDR1 and CDR2 (germline): MNHNY, SVGAGI (reference sequence). J gave up 3 bases and V 4 bases, and 6 bases lay outside the gene matches. The CDR3 loop reads CASSSRGLAVTDTQYF. In nucleotides, the CDR3 is TGTGCCAGCAGTTCCCGGGGACTAGCGGTAACAGATACGCAGTATTTT.

The chain links TRBV19 to TRBJ2-7; perhaps TRBD1 as D (6 bases). Trimming cost V 2 bases and J 2 bases, with 10 bases left between them. CDR1 and CDR2 (germline): LNHDA, SQIVND (reference sequence). This CDR3 contains 14 residues. CDR3 nucleotides: TGTGCCAGTAGTATAACAGGGTTAGCCTACGAGCAGTACTTC. Protein: CASSITGLAYEQYF.

In DNA, the CDR3 is TGTGCCACCAGTGAAGCGGGCACCTCCTACGAGCAGTACTTC. This sequence encodes CATSEAGTSYEQYF. V and J are TRBV24-1 and TRBJ2-7; a weak D match, TRBD2 (6 bases). The CDR3 length is 14 residues. The germline CDR1 and CDR2 sequences are KGHDR and SFDVKD. V lost 4 bases, J lost 0 bases, and 9 bases lay in between.

The V and J genes are TRBV5-1 and TRBJ2-7, with TRBD2 matching over 9 bases. This CDR3 has 17 amino acids. The germline V gene encodes CDR1 SGHRS and CDR2 YFSETQ. The V gene end was trimmed by 0 bases and the J gene end by 2 bases; junction bases not matched to a gene: 9. CDR3 in DNA: TGCGCCAGCAGCTTGGTGCCTTTAGCGGGAGTCACCTACGAGCAGTACTTC. Protein: CASSLVPLAGVTYEQYF.

This chain uses TRBV18 with TRBJ2-7, with D perhaps TRBD2 (6 bases). This CDR3 spans 15 amino acids. V was trimmed by 6 bases and J by 5 bases, leaving 20 bases between them. Germline V gene lookup returns CDR1 KGHSH and CDR2 LQKENI. CDR3 nucleotides: TGTGCCAGCTCCCCCCCCTTGTCGGGAGCTGACGAGCAGTACTTC. Translation: CASSPPLSGADEQYF.